This TCR beta chain stems from a study of blood T cells in healthy people across ages. For the second PCR, which ran for about 6 to 11 cycles, a sample-barcoded 5' primer and a J-beta primer mix were used. MiXCR, run by TCRdb on the 5' RACE reads, gives a single entry per CDR3 protein. The sample has 1,300,000 or so distinct CDR3 sequences, approximately 63% seen once. This CDR3 is built from 16 residues. CDR1 and CDR2 (germline): KGHDR, SFDVKD. The sample taken for sequencing was blood. The genes are TRBV24-1 and TRBJ2-5; TRBD2 matches at 7 bases. The DNA matches TRBJ2-4 better at its end, which makes the J call doubtful. This clonotype was obtained from a man aged 18-30 years in good health. The CDR3 reads CATSDFSSGKKNIQYF. The CDR3 DNA reads as TGTGCCACCAGTGATTTCTCCAGCGGGAAAAAAAACATTCAGTACTTC.